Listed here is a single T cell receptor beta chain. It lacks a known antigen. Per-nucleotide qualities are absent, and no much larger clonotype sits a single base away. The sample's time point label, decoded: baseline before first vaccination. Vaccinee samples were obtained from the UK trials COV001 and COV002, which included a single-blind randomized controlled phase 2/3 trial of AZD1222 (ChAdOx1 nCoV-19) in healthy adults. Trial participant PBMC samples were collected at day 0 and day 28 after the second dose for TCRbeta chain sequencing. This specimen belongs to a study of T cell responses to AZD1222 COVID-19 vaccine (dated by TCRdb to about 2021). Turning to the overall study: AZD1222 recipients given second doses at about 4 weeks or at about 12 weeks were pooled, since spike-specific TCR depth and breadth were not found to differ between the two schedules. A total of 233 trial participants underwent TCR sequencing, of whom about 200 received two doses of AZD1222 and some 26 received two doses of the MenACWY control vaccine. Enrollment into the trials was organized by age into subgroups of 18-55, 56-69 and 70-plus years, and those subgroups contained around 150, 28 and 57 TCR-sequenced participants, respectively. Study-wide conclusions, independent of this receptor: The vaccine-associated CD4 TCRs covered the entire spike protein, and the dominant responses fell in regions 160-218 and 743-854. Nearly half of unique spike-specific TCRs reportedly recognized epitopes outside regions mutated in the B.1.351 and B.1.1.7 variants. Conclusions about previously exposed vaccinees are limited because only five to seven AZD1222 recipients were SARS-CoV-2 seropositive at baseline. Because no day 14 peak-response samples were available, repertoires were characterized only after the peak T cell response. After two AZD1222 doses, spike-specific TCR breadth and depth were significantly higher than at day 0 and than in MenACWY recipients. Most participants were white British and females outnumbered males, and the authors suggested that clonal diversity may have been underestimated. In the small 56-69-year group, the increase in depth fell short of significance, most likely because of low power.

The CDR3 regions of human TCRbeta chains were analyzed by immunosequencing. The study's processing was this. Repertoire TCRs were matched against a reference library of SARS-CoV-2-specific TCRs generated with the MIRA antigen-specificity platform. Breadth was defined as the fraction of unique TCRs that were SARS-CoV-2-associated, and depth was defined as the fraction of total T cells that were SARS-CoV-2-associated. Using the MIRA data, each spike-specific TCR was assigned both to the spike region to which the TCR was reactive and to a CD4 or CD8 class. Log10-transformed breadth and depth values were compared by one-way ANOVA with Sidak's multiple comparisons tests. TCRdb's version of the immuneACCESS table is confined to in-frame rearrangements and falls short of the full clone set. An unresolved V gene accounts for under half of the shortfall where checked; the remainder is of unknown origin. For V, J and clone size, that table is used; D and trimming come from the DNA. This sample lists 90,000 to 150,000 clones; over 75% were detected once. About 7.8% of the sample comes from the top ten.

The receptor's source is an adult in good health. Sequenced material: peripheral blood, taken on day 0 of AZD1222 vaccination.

The base sequence is TGTGCCAGCACAACCAGGGGTAATCAGCCCCAGCATTTT. The resulting protein is CASTTRGNQPQHF. The sequence is built from TRBV12-3 or TRBV12-4 and TRBJ1-5; TRBD1 could be the D gene, as 6 bases match. Trimming costs V 7 bases and J 4 bases, and their ends lie 11 bases apart. There are 13 amino acids in the CDR3, from cysteine to phenylalanine inclusive. The only DNA kept is the CDR3, 39 bases in frame from the first base.